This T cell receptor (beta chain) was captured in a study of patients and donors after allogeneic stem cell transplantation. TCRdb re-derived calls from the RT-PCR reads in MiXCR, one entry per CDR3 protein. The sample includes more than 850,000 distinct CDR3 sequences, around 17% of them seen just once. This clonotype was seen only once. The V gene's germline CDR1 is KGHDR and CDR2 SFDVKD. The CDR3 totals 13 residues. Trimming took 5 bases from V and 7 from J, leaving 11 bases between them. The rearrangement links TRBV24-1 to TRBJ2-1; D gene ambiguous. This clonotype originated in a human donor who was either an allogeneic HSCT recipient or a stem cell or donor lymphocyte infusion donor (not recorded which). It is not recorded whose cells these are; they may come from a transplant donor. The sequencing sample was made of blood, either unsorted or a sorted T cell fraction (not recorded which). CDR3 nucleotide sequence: TGTGCCACCAGTGCCCCGTCAAGGAATGAGCAGTTCTTC. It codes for CATSAPSRNEQFF.